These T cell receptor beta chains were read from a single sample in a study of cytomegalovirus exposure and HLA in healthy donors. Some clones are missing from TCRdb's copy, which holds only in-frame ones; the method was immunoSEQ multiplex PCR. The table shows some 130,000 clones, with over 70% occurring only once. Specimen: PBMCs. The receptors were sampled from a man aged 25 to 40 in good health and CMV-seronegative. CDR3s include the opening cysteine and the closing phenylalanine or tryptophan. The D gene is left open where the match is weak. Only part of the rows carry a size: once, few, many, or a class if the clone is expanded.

cdr3_aa: CASSLDRTGNTIYF
cdr3_nt: TGTGCCAGCAGCTTAGACAGGACCGGAAACACCATATATTTT
d_call: NA
v_call: TRBV7-9
j_call: TRBJ1-3
clone_size: few

cdr3_aa: CASSFLDREWEQYF
cdr3_nt: TGTGCCAGCAGTTTTTTGGACAGGGAATGGGAGCAGTACTTC
d_call: TRBD1
v_call: TRBV28
j_call: TRBJ2-7
clone_size: NA

cdr3_aa: CASSFRDSQETQYF
cdr3_nt: TGCGCCAGCAGCTTCCGGGACAGCCAAGAGACCCAGTACTTC
d_call: TRBD1
v_call: TRBV5-1
j_call: TRBJ2-5
clone_size: NA

cdr3_aa: CASSLTSGKETQYF
cdr3_nt: TGCGCCAGCAGCCTTACTAGCGGGAAGGAGACCCAGTACTTC
d_call: TRBD2
v_call: TRBV4-1
j_call: TRBJ2-5
clone_size: NA

cdr3_aa: CASSYAVYYEQYF
cdr3_nt: TGTGCCAGCAGTTACGCAGTTTACTACGAGCAGTACTTC
d_call: NA
v_call: TRBV6-5
j_call: TRBJ2-7
clone_size: once

cdr3_aa: CSARTEPYNEQFF
cdr3_nt: TGCAGCGCCCGGACAGAGCCCTACAATGAGCAGTTCTTC
d_call: NA
v_call: TRBV29-1
j_call: TRBJ2-1
clone_size: NA

cdr3_aa: CASSTPSGSSYNEQFF
cdr3_nt: TGCGCCAGCAGCACCCCTAGCGGGAGCTCCTACAATGAGCAGTTCTTC
d_call: TRBD2
v_call: TRBV5-1
j_call: TRBJ2-1
clone_size: NA

cdr3_aa: CASTSGGTNEKLFF
cdr3_nt: TGTGCCAGCACGTCAGGGGGAACTAATGAAAAACTGTTTTTT
d_call: TRBD1
v_call: TRBV9
j_call: TRBJ1-4
clone_size: NA

cdr3_aa: CASSSPRGGGTGQPQHF
cdr3_nt: TGTGCCAGCAGCTCCCCTCGGGGGGGAGGGACGGGTCAGCCCCAGCATTTT
d_call: NA
v_call: TRBV7-9
j_call: TRBJ1-5
clone_size: NA

cdr3_aa: CASRRGQGAGEQYF
cdr3_nt: TGTGCCAGCAGAAGGGGACAGGGGGCGGGTGAGCAGTACTTC
d_call: TRBD1
v_call: TRBV2
j_call: TRBJ2-7
clone_size: NA

cdr3_aa: CASTKQGGTGELFF
cdr3_nt: TGTGCCAGTACTAAACAGGGCGGGACCGGGGAGCTGTTTTTT
d_call: NA
v_call: TRBV19
j_call: TRBJ2-2
clone_size: NA

cdr3_aa: CASSYSQGGIGNTIYF
cdr3_nt: TGTGCCAGCAGTTACTCGCAGGGAGGAATTGGAAACACCATATATTTT
d_call: NA
v_call: TRBV6-6
j_call: TRBJ1-3
clone_size: few

cdr3_aa: CASSPRKIPLSPLHF
cdr3_nt: TGTGCCAGCAGTCCCCGTAAAATTCCCCTTTCCCCCCTCCACTTT
d_call: NA
v_call: TRBV28
j_call: TRBJ1-6
clone_size: NA

cdr3_aa: CASSFYRVGTEAFF
cdr3_nt: TGTGCCAGCAGCTTCTACAGGGTGGGGACTGAAGCTTTCTTT
d_call: NA
v_call: TRBV7-2
j_call: TRBJ1-1
clone_size: NA

cdr3_aa: CASSLWTDYNEQFF
cdr3_nt: TGTGCCAGCAGTTTATGGACAGATTACAATGAGCAGTTCTTC
d_call: NA
v_call: TRBV27
j_call: TRBJ2-1
clone_size: NA

cdr3_aa: CASSFGTGGTQPQHF
cdr3_nt: TGTGCCAGCAGCTTCGGGACAGGGGGGACTCAGCCCCAGCATTTT
d_call: TRBD1
v_call: TRBV7-9
j_call: TRBJ1-5
clone_size: NA

cdr3_aa: CASSVGLAGSSTDTQYF
cdr3_nt: TGTGCCAGCAGCGTCGGACTAGCGGGGTCTAGCACAGATACGCAGTATTTT
d_call: TRBD2
v_call: TRBV9
j_call: TRBJ2-3
clone_size: NA

cdr3_aa: CASSRTTGASYEQYF
cdr3_nt: TGTGCCAGTAGTCGTACGACAGGAGCCTCCTACGAGCAGTACTTC
d_call: NA
v_call: TRBV19
j_call: TRBJ2-7
clone_size: NA

cdr3_aa: CASSARQGEAGNTIYF
cdr3_nt: TGTGCCAGCAGCGCCCGACAGGGAGAGGCTGGAAACACCATATATTTT
d_call: TRBD1
v_call: TRBV9
j_call: TRBJ1-3
clone_size: NA

cdr3_aa: CASTGRSGREIF
cdr3_nt: TGTGCCAGCACGGGTCGAAGTGGCAGGGAAATCTTC
d_call: NA
v_call: TRBV6-5
j_call: TRBJ2-1
clone_size: NA

cdr3_aa: CASRLHYLSYEQYF
cdr3_nt: TGTGCCAGTAGACTGCACTACCTCTCCTACGAGCAGTACTTC
d_call: NA
v_call: TRBV28
j_call: TRBJ2-7
clone_size: NA

cdr3_aa: CAIRPKQVTSTNEKLFF
cdr3_nt: TGTGCCATCAGGCCTAAACAGGTAACCTCAACTAATGAAAAACTGTTTTTT
d_call: NA
v_call: TRBV10-3
j_call: TRBJ1-4
clone_size: NA